This TCR beta chain was captured in a study of cytomegalovirus exposure and HLA in healthy donors (dated by TCRdb to about 2017). Some background on the complete study: According to an earlier analysis of several hundred of the donors, 150 million to 200 million T cells yielded some 110 million unique TCR beta sequences and around 300 Gb of sequence data. An early release that covered approximately 600 HLA-typed donors contained about 300 gigabases of sequencing data and 85 million to 100 million unique TCR sequences. Of the roughly 400 genotyped donors, approximately 82% fell in the genetic ancestry cluster associated with self-reported Caucasian donors. The aim of the study was to test whether cataloging public T cell receptors could identify signatures of past pathogen exposure. Using immunosequencing, the study profiled T cell repertoires from 666 subjects and related those repertoires to cytomegalovirus serostatus. Along with the approximately 700-subject first cohort, a separate validation cohort of over 90 different subjects was used. The study combined high-throughput TCR immunosequencing, statistical association of individual TCRs with disease status, and machine learning to predict cytomegalovirus infection status. A later analysis re-analyzed previously published TCR beta repertoires from roughly 630 donors and added high-resolution HLA genotyping to study TCR occurrence patterns. Rather than drawing on any new phenotypic data, the later analysis identified candidate immune exposures from TCR beta sequences and the way those sequences occurred across donors. An earlier analysis of 587 of the donors used high-throughput TCR beta sequencing to judge whether each TCR beta V gene segment behaved as functional or pseudogenic. Donor age, sex, ethnicity and CMV serostatus were compiled alongside the repertoire data. A later genetic analysis used genome-wide SNP genotypes for about 60% of the roughly 670 donors, treating that subset as a discovery cohort. Every repertoire in the discovery cohort had been generated on one and the same sequencing platform. HLA typing covered class I and class II loci at four-digit resolution. The number of donors typed differed by locus, with roughly 629-640 for A, B, C, DRB1 and DQB1, 522 for DQA1, under 610 for DPA1, and 450 to 480 for DPB1. Because of strong linkage in the cohort, roughly 5 DR-DQ haplotypes were treated as single units for association and clustering. Among about 410 genotyped donors of the cohort, an average of about 220,000 unique TCR beta nucleotide sequences was sequenced per donor, of which roughly 17% were non-productive. What the authors observed across the whole study: Because some donors lacked HLA typing at each locus, the association tests relied only on the typed subset. The classifier was reported to diagnose cytomegalovirus status with high specificity and sensitivity in both the original and validation cohorts. Immune exposure information for the cohort was limited to CMV serostatus. Compared with the approximately 720-donor mean, donors in an Asian-associated ancestry cluster had fewer N-insertions in productive TCRs, according to a later genetic analysis. Linkage disequilibrium might explain the correlated functional status among segregating V segments, but an unknown experimental factor could not be ruled out. In a later analysis, 16,951 TCR beta sequences were associated with specific HLA alleles at a false discovery rate of 0.05. In this cohort, only TCR beta chains were sequenced, and detectable features were limited by the absence of alpha or paired-chain data. In vitro tests confirmed that a few of the cytomegalovirus-associated TCR beta chains recognize cytomegalovirus antigens. The authors suggested that the approach could potentially be extended to other disease states and immunological phenotypes. A further reported finding was that TCR beta sequences accurately predicted the HLA-A and HLA-B alleles for most subjects in the first cohort. Some IMGT-functional V segments, including TRBV6-2 and TRBV6-3, could not be distinguished by the 87-base-pair reads and were therefore excluded. Because counts were too low, fewer than 20 rarely observed V segments, including chromosome 9 orphons, were excluded from the earlier analysis of 587 of the donors. An earlier analysis of around 540 of the donors showed that most TCR beta V segments appeared in productive rearrangements either about 87% or about 30% of the time, which broadly matched IMGT annotations. An association between a missense DCLRE1C variant and V-gene and J-gene trimming of TCR beta chains was found in a later genetic analysis and replicated in an independent cohort. When HLA alleles, especially DR and DQ, strongly co-occurred, TCR associations were difficult to assign to individual alleles. A later analysis reported that several top co-occurrence clusters appeared linked to parvovirus B19, influenza, CMV and Epstein-Barr virus. A later analysis found that most CMV-associated TCR beta chains appeared HLA-restricted, with HLA associations seemingly driven largely by CMV exposure. A total of fewer than 200 TCR beta chains were listed by the study as associated with cytomegalovirus. Across donors, most TCR sequences were observed very rarely, whereas some public TCRs were present in many individuals. According to a later analysis, TCR association rates differed among HLA loci, with DRB1 alleles showing the most associated TCRs and HLA-C alleles showing the fewest. In a later analysis, HLA-associated TCR beta chains were found to be more clonally expanded and to have lower generation probabilities than equally common non-associated chains. Sequencing depth was assumed to be roughly uniform across donors in the presence/absence analyses, though that assumption may not hold. A group of highly shared sequence variants was considered likely to be a technical artifact of the sequencing pipeline.

Receptors were amplified or captured by the immunoSEQ multiplex PCR assay. The multiplex PCR relied on a mix of 60 forward primers for TCR Vbeta segments and 13 reverse primers for TCR Jbeta segments. The CDR3 region of rearranged TCR beta genes was amplified from genomic DNA by a multiplex PCR assay. The amplified TCR beta libraries were sequenced on the Illumina HiSeq System as 87-base-pair reads. From the authors' description of their analysis: A later analysis tallied about 77 million unique TCR beta chains across the roughly 610 repertoires, and about 12 million of those chains were shared by two or more donors. Raw reads were error-corrected and collapsed into unique sequences by a nearest-neighbor algorithm in which closely related sequences were merged to remove PCR and sequencing errors. Alignment of CDR3 sequences to IMGT reference sequences was used to assign V, D and J gene segments. Each retained sequence needed at least a six-nucleotide match to both a V gene segment and a J gene segment. Rearrangements were called productive when the CDR3 lacked stop codons and stayed in frame with V and J; all others were non-productive. CDR3 was defined according to IMGT convention as the region running from the second conserved V-encoded cysteine to the conserved J-encoded phenylalanine. The earlier analysis of about 610 of the donors excluded any sequence lacking an unambiguous match to a single V gene segment. An earlier analysis of fewer than 650 of the donors classified V segments as functional when productive rearrangements were above 56.7% and as segregating when the standard deviation between donors was above 5%. A statistical classification framework was developed to diagnose cytomegalovirus status using the catalog of TCR beta chain sequences. A later analysis assigned V and J genes by comparing TCR nucleotide sequences with IMGT/GENE-DB human TR gene sequences. The TCRdist pipeline was used in a later analysis to assign CDR3 sequences and most-parsimonious VDJ recombination scenarios. In a later analysis, every TCR beta chain was defined by the combination of its CDR3 amino acid sequence and its V-gene family, and reads without a unique V-gene family were dropped. A later analysis removed 550 to 700 highly shared, low-generation-probability nucleotide sequences to deal with suspected cross-contamination and a sequencing artifact. In a later analysis, a clonal expansion index for each public chain was calculated from normalized within-repertoire ranks of inferred template counts. In a later analysis, generation probabilities were computed using a VDJ recombination model fitted to out-of-frame rearrangements, and the results were checked against IGoR. A later analysis scored TCR-TCR, TCR-HLA and TCR-CMV co-occurrence with hypergeometric tests, applying a repertoire-size bias correction to TCR pairs. A later analysis estimated false discovery rates by permuting HLA or CMV assignments 20 times. A later analysis grouped co-occurring TCRs with DBSCAN, adding TCRdist sequence similarity when clustering within HLA-allele-positive subsets. Repertoires with fewer than 30,000 or more than 120,000 public chains were left out of co-occurrence clustering, as were five repertoires with anomalous nucleotide sharing. The immuneACCESS repertoire file appears here via TCRdb, limited to in-frame rearrangements. These files lack a portion of the clones; in checked studies, under half of the deficit traces to unresolved V genes, and the cause of the others is not known. V and J calls and clone size are given by that table; D and trimming were obtained from the DNA. This sample holds 150,000 to 200,000 clones; 75% were observed only once. The ten top clones hold about 2.7% of the sample.

The CDR3 holds 13 amino acids from the cysteine to the phenylalanine. The read is trimmed to its CDR3 DNA, 39 bases read in frame from base 1. The germline V gene gives CDR1 as SGHTA and CDR2 as FQGNSA. V was cut back by 5 bases and J by 3 bases, leaving a gap of 10 bases between them. In total, around 600 healthy bone marrow donors made up the cohort. Cohort members were all nominally healthy when sampled, although unrecorded immune exposures were likely present. The donor was CMV seropositive and belonged to the group of more than 250 seropositive cohort members. A peripheral blood sample was provided by each donor, and peripheral blood mononuclear cells were used for TCR beta sequencing. Genomic DNA was extracted from the blood cell samples with the Qiagen DNeasy Blood Extraction Kit. There are a few counts of this clone. There is no known antigen for this receptor. No base qualities exist here, and no much larger clone lies one base off it.

This receptor was taken from a woman in her fifties or sixties in good health and CMV-seropositive. The rearrangement joined TRBV7-2 to TRBJ2-5, and the D gene may be TRBD2, 6 bases matching. The sample consisted of PBMCs. The CDR3 loop reads CASSRWGEETQYF. The DNA is TGTGCCAGCAGCCGCTGGGGGGAAGAGACCCAGTACTTC.